One sample yielded the 23 T cell receptor beta chains listed below, sequenced in a study of Ad26.COV2.S vaccination and SARS-CoV-2 variants. Using immunoSEQ multiplex PCR, the repertoire was profiled, and TCRdb retains in-frame clones only, with some absent. This table holds hundreds of thousands of clones, 80% to 90% found once. Regarding treatment: some 19 received Ad26.COV2.S at low or high dose, single or two shots; several received placebo; per-sample allocation not given. Collection of samples fell on day 63 after the first vaccine or placebo injection. The material sequenced was peripheral blood, taken in a trial of Ad26.COV2.S vaccine versus placebo. The receptor set was obtained from a person between 18 and 65 years old who received the Ad26.COV2.S COVID-19 vaccine or a placebo.

J is TRBJ1-2 and V is TRBV19; D ambiguous. CDR3 size: 14 residues. Trimming cost V 6 bases and J 6 bases, with 17 bases left between them. Germline CDR1 LNHDA, CDR2 SQIVND (reference sequence). The CDR3 bases are TGTGCCAGTAGCATGGGATTTCTAACTAATGGCTACACCTTC. Residues: CASSMGFLTNGYTF.

V usage is TRBV7-2 and J usage is TRBJ1-2; D call uncertain. The CDR3 loop spans 12 amino acids. From germline, CDR1 is SGHTA and CDR2 FQGNSA. The V end lost 7 bases, the J end lost 6 bases, and 12 bases lay between the germline ends. The CDR3 protein is CASNRAGDGYTF. The CDR3 region has the DNA TGTGCCAGCAACAGAGCTGGGGATGGCTACACCTTC.

The rearrangement joins TRBV4-2 to TRBJ2-7; D ambiguous. CDR3 size: 14 residues. In germline, CDR1 is LGHNA, CDR2 YNFKEQ. With 0 bases removed from V and 4 bases from J, the gap between germline ends came to 10 bases. The CDR3 loop is CASSQDFSGYEQYF. CDR3 bases: TGTGCCAGCAGCCAAGATTTTTCGGGTTACGAGCAGTACTTC.

The V call is TRBV7-8, the J call TRBJ1-1; D not resolved. V was cut by 3 bases and J by 0 bases, with 14 bases left in between. Germline V gives CDR1 SGHVS, CDR2 FQNEAQ. The CDR3 loop spans 16 amino acids. DNA for the CDR3: TGTGCCAGCAGCTTCGGAGGGTTCGGGATGAACACTGAAGCTTTCTTT. Its translation: CASSFGGFGMNTEAFF.

V usage is TRBV27 and J usage is TRBJ2-3; the match to TRBD1 covers 9 bases. Germline CDR1 MNHEY, CDR2 SMNVEV (reference sequence). This CDR3 spans 14 amino acids. J was trimmed by 8 bases and V by 3 bases; bases with no gene match: 6. CDR3 region: CASSFGQGPSTQYF. The CDR3 DNA reads as TGTGCCAGCAGTTTTGGACAGGGGCCCAGTACGCAGTATTTT.

V usage is TRBV9 and J usage is TRBJ2-3; 7 nucleotides agree with TRBD2. The CDR3 totals 15 residues. Trimming cost V 4 bases and J 6 bases; bases outside gene matches: 11. Germline assignment: CDR1 SGDLS and CDR2 YYNGEE. The CDR3 DNA sequence: TGTGCCAGCAGCCCCTCGACTAGCTGGCCCGATACGCAGTATTTT. This sequence encodes CASSPSTSWPDTQYF. Supplemented by reference TRBV9 and TRBJ2-3, the full variable domain reads DSGVTQTPKHLITATGQRVTLRCSPRSGDLSVYWYQQSLDQGLQFLIQYYNGEERAKGNILERFSAQQFPDLHSELNLSSLELGDSALYFCASSPSTSWPDTQYFGPGTRLTVL.

This clone came up once. J is TRBJ1-5 and V is TRBV30, with 7 bases aligning to TRBD1. CDR1 and CDR2 from the germline V gene are GTSNPN and SVGIG (reference sequence). The length of the CDR3 is 14 residues. V dropped 0 bases and J dropped 9; count of bases not matched to a gene: 8. The CDR3 nucleotides read TGTGCCTGGAGTGTACCCAGGGGGAGCTTGCCCCAGCATTTT. Amino acid sequence: CAWSVPRGSLPQHF.

This clone was counted a few times. The chain joins TRBV10-2 to TRBJ2-1, with D maybe TRBD2 (6 bases). Trimming shortened V by 11 bases and J by 6 bases, and 17 bases separated the two germline ends. The CDR3 loop spans 13 amino acids. Germline V gene sequence: CDR1 WSHSY, CDR2 SAAADI. The CDR3 sequence is CASTGVAFNEQFF. The CDR3 nucleotides read TGCGCCTCCACGGGGGTAGCGTTCAATGAGCAGTTCTTC.

The genes are TRBV6-1 and TRBJ1-5; D gene uncertain. This CDR3 contains 12 residues. The germline V and J ends were trimmed by 5 bases and 5 bases, with 7 bases remaining between them. The germline CDR1 and CDR2 sequences are MNHNS and SASEGT. CDR3 sequence (DNA): TGTGCCAGCAGTTATCAGGATCAGCCCCAGCATTTT. Residues: CASSYQDQPQHF.

This rearrangement joins TRBV4-1 to TRBJ2-1; D tentatively fits TRBD1 or TRBD2 (5 bases each). Trimming took 5 bases from V and 10 from J, leaving 9 bases between them. The V gene's germline CDR1 is MGHRA and CDR2 YSYEKL. CDR3 length: 11 residues. The CDR3 sequence is CASSEGLEQFF. Written as DNA, the CDR3 is TGCGCCAGCAGCGAGGGGCTCGAGCAGTTCTTC.

The chain uses TRBV30 and TRBJ2-1; D uncertain. CDR1 GTSNPN and CDR2 SVGIG come from the germline V gene (reference sequence). The ends were cut back, 0 bases at V and 8 bases at J, with 11 bases in the middle. The CDR3 has 13 residues. The CDR3 DNA is TGTGCCTGGAGTGTACCCCCACTTCATGAGCAGTTCTTC. Amino acids: CAWSVPPLHEQFF.

This chain uses TRBV5-1 with TRBJ2-7; D ambiguous. Germline V gene sequence: CDR1 SGHRS, CDR2 YFSETQ. V was cut by 2 bases and J by 2 bases, with 11 bases left in between. This CDR3 region has 14 residues. This CDR3 is CASSFVDPTYEQYF. CDR3 in DNA: TGCGCCAGCAGCTTCGTAGACCCAACCTACGAGCAGTACTTC.

The V and J genes are TRBV11-3 and TRBJ2-3; 9 bases line up with TRBD2. With V trimmed by 5 bases and J by 5 bases, 5 bases remained unmatched. The germline V gene has CDR1 SGHNT and CDR2 YENEEA. This CDR3 is 14 amino acids long. The CDR3 region has the DNA TGTGCCAGCAGCCGTAGCGGGAGTTTAGATACGCAGTATTTT. Its translation: CASSRSGSLDTQYF.

The CDR3 region is CASSPSITGESTEKLFF. The CDR3 nucleotides are TGTGCCAGCAGCCCCAGCATCACCGGGGAATCGACGGAAAAACTGTTTTTT. J is TRBJ1-4 and V is TRBV3-1 (or the pseudogene TRBV3-2), with D unresolved. This CDR3 comprises 17 residues. Germline CDR1 reads LGHDT; CDR2 reads YNNKEL (reference sequence). V lost 4 bases and J 8 bases, leaving 23 bases between the germline ends.

The CDR3 coding sequence is TGTGCCATCAGTGAGTGGGACAGAGTGGATCAGCCCCAGCATTTT. It codes for CAISEWDRVDQPQHF. The V call is TRBV10-3, the J call TRBJ1-5; 7 bases are shared with TRBD1. CDR1 is ENHRY and CDR2 is SYGVKD in the germline V gene. After removal of 1 base from V and 5 bases from J, the junction contained 5 bases not matched to a gene. The CDR3 is 15 residues long.

The chain links TRBV5-1 to TRBJ1-1, with D unclear. The germline V and J ends were trimmed by 0 bases and 5 bases, with 8 bases remaining between them. The CDR3 is 13 residues long. Germline V gives CDR1 SGHRS, CDR2 YFSETQ. CDR3 sequence: CASSLDMRTEAFF. CDR3 bases: TGCGCCAGCAGCTTGGACATGAGAACTGAAGCTTTCTTT.

This rearrangement joins TRBV29-1 to TRBJ2-3, with D possibly TRBD2 on 5 matching bases. Looked up from germline, CDR1 is SQVTM and CDR2 is ANQGSEA. This CDR3 is built from 13 residues. Trimming took 8 bases from V and 0 from J, leaving 12 bases between them. The CDR3 protein is CSFEGTSTDTQYF. Here the CDR3 DNA reads TGCAGCTTCGAGGGTACTAGCACAGATACGCAGTATTTT.

This clone was picked up one time. This chain uses TRBV10-3 with TRBJ1-4; TRBD1 is a possible D gene (5 bases). From germline, CDR1 is ENHRY and CDR2 SYGVKD. CDR3 length: 13 amino acids. With 11 bases removed from V and 3 bases from J, the gap between germline ends came to 13 bases. As DNA, the CDR3 is TGTGCCGTGCGCAGGGACCCTAATGAAAAACTGTTTTTT. Translation: CAVRRDPNEKLFF.

The V gene is TRBV7-9, the J gene TRBJ2-1; 10 bases are shared with TRBD2. Germline CDR1 and CDR2: SEHNR and FQNEAQ (reference sequence). Unmatched junction bases numbered 4, after V lost 5 bases and J lost 0 bases. The CDR3 sequence is 16 residues long. The CDR3 coding sequence is TGTGCCAGCAGCGGACCTAGCGGGAGCTCCTACAATGAGCAGTTCTTC. This codes for CASSGPSGSSYNEQFF. The full variable domain, rest sourced from reference TRBV7-9 and TRBJ2-1, is DTGVSQNPRHKITKRGQNVTFRCDPISEHNRLYWYRQTLGQGPEFLTYFQNEAQLEKSRLLSDRFSAERPKGSFSTLEIQRTEQGDSAMYLCASSGPSGSSYNEQFFGPGTRLTVL.

This clone was counted once. The V call is TRBV7-2, the J call TRBJ1-1, with D hard to call. There are 13 residues in the CDR3. The germline V gene encodes CDR1 SGHTA and CDR2 FQGNSA. The V end was cut by 5 bases, the J end by 6 bases, with 13 bases between. In DNA form, the CDR3 reads TGTGCCAGCAGCACCGACCGAAACGCTGAAGCTTTCTTT. Its translation: CASSTDRNAEAFF. Drawing the rest from reference TRBV7-2 and TRBJ1-1, the complete variable domain is GAGVSQSPSNKVTEKGKDVELRCDPISGHTALYWYRQSLGQGLEFLIYFQGNSAPDKSGLPSDRFSAERTGGSVSTLTIQRTQQEDSAVYLCASSTDRNAEAFFGQGTRLTVV.

The chain recombines TRBV12-3 or TRBV12-4 with TRBJ1-2; D ambiguous. V was pared by 1 base and J by 0 bases, with 3 bases between. The CDR3 totals 13 residues. The DNA of the CDR3 is TGTGCCAGCAGTTTAGTGACTAACTATGGCTACACCTTC. It specifies CASSLVTNYGYTF.

This chain links TRBV10-3 with TRBJ2-1; 15 bases map to TRBD2. V lost 5 bases and J lost 6; bases outside the gene matches: 2. Germline values: CDR1 ENHRY, CDR2 SYGVKD. CDR3 length equals 15 residues. The CDR3 region is CAISMGLAGGNEQFF. The CDR3 DNA reads TGTGCCATCAGTATGGGACTAGCGGGAGGCAATGAGCAGTTCTTC.

This sequence joins TRBV27 and TRBJ2-7; D is unresolved. The CDR3 is 11 residues long. CDR1 and CDR2 (germline): MNHEY, SMNVEV (reference sequence). V was clipped by 6 bases and J by 5 bases, with 8 bases between them. As DNA, the CDR3 is TGTGCCAGCAGACGTAGGGACGAGCAGTACTTC. This translates into CASRRRDEQYF.